This is a list of T cell receptor beta chains from one sample in a study of blood T cell repertoires in COVID-19. Sequenced by immunoSEQ multiplex PCR; TCRdb stores in-frame clones only, minus some. The sample lists around 250,000 clones, around nine tenths seen once, with about 1.6% in the top ten. The sequenced sample was PBMCs or T cells enriched from blood (not recorded which). The receptors come from a woman aged 50 to 60 who had recovered from COVID-19. Each CDR3 is given with its conserved first and last residue. Fields, in order: D gene, J gene, clone size, V gene, CDR3 DNA, CDR3 protein. A D gene is named only where the DNA matches it firmly. Not every row has a clone size; where given, it reads once, few, many or a size class.

d_call: NA
j_call: TRBJ1-5
clone_size: NA
v_call: TRBV5-5
cdr3_nt: TGTGCCAGCAGCTTTTCAGGGAATCAGCCCCAGCATTTT
cdr3_aa: CASSFSGNQPQHF

d_call: NA
j_call: TRBJ2-1
clone_size: NA
v_call: TRBV5-5
cdr3_nt: TGTGCCAGCAGCTTGGTTCCAGACAATGAGCAGTTCTTC
cdr3_aa: CASSLVPDNEQFF

d_call: NA
j_call: TRBJ2-1
clone_size: NA
v_call: TRBV5-4
cdr3_nt: TGTGCCAGCAGCTTGAGGCCGGGGGTCTACAATGAGCAGTTCTTC
cdr3_aa: CASSLRPGVYNEQFF

d_call: NA
j_call: TRBJ2-7
clone_size: NA
v_call: TRBV6-1
cdr3_nt: TGTGCCAGCAGTGAGTTTGGCAGGGTCTCCCACGAGCAGTACTTC
cdr3_aa: CASSEFGRVSHEQYF

d_call: NA
j_call: TRBJ2-7
clone_size: NA
v_call: TRBV6-5
cdr3_nt: TGTGCCAGCAGTTCTTCCGGGATCCCCCGTTACGAGCAGTACTTC
cdr3_aa: CASSSSGIPRYEQYF

d_call: NA
j_call: TRBJ2-1
clone_size: NA
v_call: TRBV11-3
cdr3_nt: TGTGCCAGCAGCTTTTTTCGGGGGGCCGTTTCCTACAATGAGCAGTTCTTC
cdr3_aa: CASSFFRGAVSYNEQFF

d_call: NA
j_call: TRBJ2-2
clone_size: NA
v_call: TRBV11-3
cdr3_nt: TGTGCCAGCAGCTTAGGGTTCCGGGAATCTAACGGGGAGCTGTTTTTT
cdr3_aa: CASSLGFRESNGELFF

d_call: TRBD2
j_call: TRBJ2-1
clone_size: few
v_call: TRBV5-6
cdr3_nt: TGTGCCAGCAGCTTGGGGTTAGCGGGGGGCAATGAGCAGTTCTTC
cdr3_aa: CASSLGLAGGNEQFF

d_call: NA
j_call: TRBJ1-2
clone_size: NA
v_call: TRBV12-3/TRBV12-4
cdr3_nt: TGTGCCAGCAGTTCAGAGGTCTATGGCTACACCTTC
cdr3_aa: CASSSEVYGYTF

d_call: TRBD1
j_call: TRBJ1-5
clone_size: NA
v_call: TRBV6-5
cdr3_nt: TGTGCCAGCAGTATCCGGACAGGGATAAGGCAGCCCCAGCATTTT
cdr3_aa: CASSIRTGIRQPQHF

d_call: TRBD2
j_call: TRBJ2-1
clone_size: NA
v_call: TRBV5-6
cdr3_nt: TGTGCCAGCAGCTTGGGGCTAGCGGTCAGCTCCTACAATGAGCAGTTCTTC
cdr3_aa: CASSLGLAVSSYNEQFF

d_call: NA
j_call: TRBJ2-1
clone_size: NA
v_call: TRBV6-4
cdr3_nt: TGTGCCAGCGGCCTCGGAGGCCACAATGAGCAGTTCTTC
cdr3_aa: CASGLGGHNEQFF

d_call: NA
j_call: TRBJ1-1
clone_size: NA
v_call: TRBV9
cdr3_nt: TGTGCCAGCAGCGTAGAACAGGGGAACACTGAAGCTTTCTTT
cdr3_aa: CASSVEQGNTEAFF

d_call: NA
j_call: TRBJ2-7
clone_size: NA
v_call: TRBV28
cdr3_nt: TGTGCCAGCAAAACTCTCGTTCCTTCTCCCTACGAGCAGTACTTC
cdr3_aa: CASKTLVPSPYEQYF

d_call: NA
j_call: TRBJ1-6
clone_size: NA
v_call: TRBV27
cdr3_nt: TGTGCCAGCAGTTTCTCGGTAGGGGGACGGCTAGATAATTCACCCCTCCACTTT
cdr3_aa: CASSFSVGGRLDNSPLHF

d_call: NA
j_call: TRBJ1-1
clone_size: NA
v_call: TRBV19
cdr3_nt: TGTGCCAGTAGGGACAGATTCCCCACTGAAGCTTTCTTT
cdr3_aa: CASRDRFPTEAFF

d_call: TRBD2
j_call: TRBJ2-2
clone_size: NA
v_call: TRBV5-1
cdr3_nt: TGCGCCAGCAGCTTGAGGAGCGGGGCGAGGCGGGTCACCGGGGAGCTGTTTTTT
cdr3_aa: CASSLRSGARRVTGELFF

d_call: TRBD1
j_call: TRBJ1-2
clone_size: once
v_call: TRBV6-6
cdr3_nt: TGTGCCACCCGAAGTACCGGGACAGGGAACGCTGGCTACACCTTC
cdr3_aa: CATRSTGTGNAGYTF

d_call: NA
j_call: TRBJ1-1
clone_size: NA
v_call: TRBV28
cdr3_nt: TGTGCCAGCAGTTCAGGGGCTACGAACACTGAAGCTTTCTTT
cdr3_aa: CASSSGATNTEAFF

d_call: NA
j_call: TRBJ1-2
clone_size: NA
v_call: TRBV28
cdr3_nt: TGTGCCAGCAGTTTTCAGAACTATGGCTACACCTTC
cdr3_aa: CASSFQNYGYTF

d_call: TRBD2
j_call: TRBJ2-1
clone_size: NA
v_call: TRBV5-1
cdr3_nt: TGCGCCAGCAGCTTGTCGGGCGGGAGAGGTCTGGGCCCCTACAATGAGCAGTTCTTC
cdr3_aa: CASSLSGGRGLGPYNEQFF

d_call: TRBD2
j_call: TRBJ2-7
clone_size: NA
v_call: TRBV29-1
cdr3_nt: TGCAGCGTTGTACCCTGGACTAGCACTTACGAGCAGTACTTC
cdr3_aa: CSVVPWTSTYEQYF

d_call: TRBD1
j_call: TRBJ1-6
clone_size: NA
v_call: TRBV30
cdr3_nt: TGTGCCGTCGGGACAGTGAATAATTCACCCCTCCACTTT
cdr3_aa: CAVGTVNNSPLHF

d_call: TRBD1
j_call: TRBJ2-7
clone_size: NA
v_call: TRBV27
cdr3_nt: TGTGCCAGCAGTCACAGGGACAGGGATCTGTACTTC
cdr3_aa: CASSHRDRDLYF

d_call: NA
j_call: TRBJ2-3
clone_size: NA
v_call: TRBV5-5
cdr3_nt: TGTGCCAGCAGCTTGGACAGGCCCACAGATACGCAGTATTTT
cdr3_aa: CASSLDRPTDTQYF

d_call: TRBD2
j_call: TRBJ2-1
clone_size: NA
v_call: TRBV2
cdr3_nt: TGTGCCAGCAGCCAAGGACTAGCGGGAGGGTTTTACAATGAGCAGTTCTTC
cdr3_aa: CASSQGLAGGFYNEQFF

d_call: TRBD1
j_call: TRBJ1-6
clone_size: NA
v_call: TRBV5-6
cdr3_nt: TGTGCCAGCAGCCTGACAGACAGGGCCAATTCACCCCTCCACTTT
cdr3_aa: CASSLTDRANSPLHF

d_call: NA
j_call: TRBJ1-5
clone_size: NA
v_call: TRBV27
cdr3_nt: TGTGCCAGCAGTTTATTTGGGCAGAACAATCAGCCCCAGCATTTT
cdr3_aa: CASSLFGQNNQPQHF

d_call: NA
j_call: TRBJ1-5
clone_size: NA
v_call: TRBV19
cdr3_nt: TGTGCCAGTAGTCTCACGACAGGAATGTTGAGTGGTGGGAATCAGCCCCAGCATTTT
cdr3_aa: CASSLTTGMLSGGNQPQHF

d_call: NA
j_call: TRBJ1-1
clone_size: NA
v_call: TRBV27
cdr3_nt: TGTGCCAGCAGTTTACAGGGGTACACTGAAGCTTTCTTT
cdr3_aa: CASSLQGYTEAFF

d_call: TRBD2
j_call: TRBJ2-3
clone_size: once
v_call: TRBV3-1/TRBV3-2
cdr3_nt: TGTGCCAGCAGTCCTTTTTTTCCTAGCGGAAACACAGATACGCAGTATTTT
cdr3_aa: CASSPFFPSGNTDTQYF

d_call: NA
j_call: TRBJ1-1
clone_size: NA
v_call: TRBV27
cdr3_nt: TGTGCCAGCAGTTTACGACATGTGAACACTGAAGCTTTCTTT
cdr3_aa: CASSLRHVNTEAFF

d_call: TRBD2
j_call: TRBJ2-7
clone_size: once
v_call: TRBV12-5
cdr3_nt: TGTGCTAGTGGTTTGGGGACTAGCAGCTACGAGCAGTACTTC
cdr3_aa: CASGLGTSSYEQYF

d_call: TRBD1
j_call: TRBJ1-6
clone_size: NA
v_call: TRBV28
cdr3_nt: TGTGCCAGCAGACCTAGACAGGGACTCTCCTATAATTCACCCCTCCACTTT
cdr3_aa: CASRPRQGLSYNSPLHF

d_call: TRBD2
j_call: TRBJ2-1
clone_size: NA
v_call: TRBV6-2/TRBV6-3
cdr3_nt: TGTGCCAGCAGTTACGGCGGGAGGGAGGATGAGCAGTTCTTC
cdr3_aa: CASSYGGREDEQFF

d_call: NA
j_call: TRBJ1-3
clone_size: NA
v_call: TRBV18
cdr3_nt: TGTGCCAGCTCACCACCGGCAGGAAACACCATATATTTT
cdr3_aa: CASSPPAGNTIYF

d_call: NA
j_call: TRBJ2-7
clone_size: NA
v_call: TRBV27
cdr3_nt: TGTGCCAGCTCGTTAAGCCCTTCTTACGAGCAGTACTTC
cdr3_aa: CASSLSPSYEQYF

d_call: TRBD1
j_call: TRBJ2-1
clone_size: NA
v_call: TRBV11-2
cdr3_nt: TGTGCCAGCAGCTCTAGGACAGGAAAACTTGAGCAGTTCTTC
cdr3_aa: CASSSRTGKLEQFF

d_call: TRBD1
j_call: TRBJ1-1
clone_size: NA
v_call: TRBV30
cdr3_nt: TGTGCCTGGAGTCCCCCCCGGACAGGGACAGCTGAAGCTTTCTTT
cdr3_aa: CAWSPPRTGTAEAFF

d_call: TRBD1
j_call: TRBJ1-2
clone_size: NA
v_call: TRBV28
cdr3_nt: TGTGCCAGCAGTCTGGGGACAGGGGGTAGGTATGGCTACACCTTC
cdr3_aa: CASSLGTGGRYGYTF

d_call: NA
j_call: TRBJ2-2
clone_size: NA
v_call: TRBV4-1
cdr3_nt: TGCGCCAGCAGCCAAGAGTTATCGGGGTCCGCCGGGGAGCTGTTTTTT
cdr3_aa: CASSQELSGSAGELFF

d_call: TRBD1
j_call: TRBJ1-6
clone_size: once
v_call: TRBV7-9
cdr3_nt: TGTGCCAGCAGCCGACAGGGGTTTCATTCACCCCTCCACTTT
cdr3_aa: CASSRQGFHSPLHF

d_call: TRBD1
j_call: TRBJ1-2
clone_size: NA
v_call: TRBV2
cdr3_nt: TGTGCCAGCAGTGAAGCGGGACAGGGAAGTGGCTACACCTTC
cdr3_aa: CASSEAGQGSGYTF

d_call: TRBD2
j_call: TRBJ2-1
clone_size: NA
v_call: TRBV3-1/TRBV3-2
cdr3_nt: TGTGCCAGCAACTCGCCGGGACTAGGGCACAATGAGCAGTTCTTC
cdr3_aa: CASNSPGLGHNEQFF

d_call: NA
j_call: TRBJ2-2
clone_size: NA
v_call: TRBV2
cdr3_nt: TGTGCCAGCAGTGAAGCACCGGACACCGGGGAGCTGTTTTTT
cdr3_aa: CASSEAPDTGELFF

d_call: NA
j_call: TRBJ2-5
clone_size: NA
v_call: TRBV6-5
cdr3_nt: TGTGCCAGCAGTTCGGGACACCACAAGTACTTC
cdr3_aa: CASSSGHHKYF

d_call: TRBD2
j_call: TRBJ2-7
clone_size: NA
v_call: TRBV2
cdr3_nt: TGTGCCAGCAGCCGCCCACTAACTAGCGGAATCGCCTACGAGCAGTACTTC
cdr3_aa: CASSRPLTSGIAYEQYF

d_call: NA
j_call: TRBJ2-5
clone_size: NA
v_call: TRBV6-5
cdr3_nt: TGTGCCAGCAGCAGGACATTCCAAGAGACCCAGTACTTC
cdr3_aa: CASSRTFQETQYF

d_call: TRBD2
j_call: TRBJ2-7
clone_size: NA
v_call: TRBV6-6
cdr3_nt: TGTGCCAGCAGTTACTCGATTTTGGGACTAGAAGACGAGCAGTACTTC
cdr3_aa: CASSYSILGLEDEQYF